This TCR beta chain comes out of a study of cytomegalovirus exposure and HLA in healthy donors. In the study overall: Of the donors genotyped, 300 to 500 in all, less than 90% fell in the Caucasian-associated ancestry cluster.

The PCR used 60 Vbeta and 13 Jbeta primers. This table comes from immunoSEQ multiplex PCR, and its TCRdb copy is limited to in-frame clones, with some not included. The sample includes fewer than 200,000 clones, about four fifths of them seen just once. As regards this clone: Its antigen remains unidentified.

The study, taken as a whole, reports: Links to common viral pathogens appeared, in a later analysis, for several of the most significant clusters. A later analysis found that most CMV-associated TCR beta chains appeared HLA-restricted.

This receptor was taken from a woman in her twenties or thirties in good health and CMV-seropositive. Specimen: PBMCs.

Here the CDR3 reads CASSLVSGTQYF. DNA for the CDR3: TGTGCCAGCAGTTTAGTTTCCGGGACGCAGTATTTT. The V and J genes are TRBV28 and TRBJ2-3; no definite D call. The germline gives CDR1 MDHEN, CDR2 SYDVKM. The CDR3 covers 12 residues. V lost 2 bases and J 9 bases, leaving 9 bases between the germline ends.